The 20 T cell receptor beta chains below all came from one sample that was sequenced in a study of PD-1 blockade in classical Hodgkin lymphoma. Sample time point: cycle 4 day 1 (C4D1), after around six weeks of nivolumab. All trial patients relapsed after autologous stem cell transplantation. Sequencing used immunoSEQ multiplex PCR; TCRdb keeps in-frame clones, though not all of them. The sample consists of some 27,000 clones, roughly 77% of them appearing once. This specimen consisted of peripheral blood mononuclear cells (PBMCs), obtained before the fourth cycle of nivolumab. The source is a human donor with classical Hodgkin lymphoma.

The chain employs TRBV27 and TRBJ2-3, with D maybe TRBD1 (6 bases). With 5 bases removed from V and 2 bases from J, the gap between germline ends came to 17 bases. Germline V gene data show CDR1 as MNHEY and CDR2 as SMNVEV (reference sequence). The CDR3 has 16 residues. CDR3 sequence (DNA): TGTGCCAGCAGTACAGGGAAGGGTGGGCACACAGATACGCAGTATTTT. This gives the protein CASSTGKGGHTDTQYF.

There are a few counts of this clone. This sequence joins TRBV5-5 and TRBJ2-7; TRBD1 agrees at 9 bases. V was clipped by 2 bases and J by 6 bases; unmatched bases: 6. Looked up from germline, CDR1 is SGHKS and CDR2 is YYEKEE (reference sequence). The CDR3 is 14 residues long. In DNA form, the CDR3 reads TGTGCCAGCAGCTTAATACAGGGGGCAGGCGAGCAGTACTTC. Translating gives CASSLIQGAGEQYF. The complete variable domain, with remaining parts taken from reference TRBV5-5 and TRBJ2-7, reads DAGVTQSPTHLIKTRGQQVTLRCSPISGHKSVSWYQQVLGQGPQFIFQYYEKEERGRGNFPDRFSARQFPNYSSELNVNALLLGDSALYLCASSLIQGAGEQYFGPGTRLTVT.

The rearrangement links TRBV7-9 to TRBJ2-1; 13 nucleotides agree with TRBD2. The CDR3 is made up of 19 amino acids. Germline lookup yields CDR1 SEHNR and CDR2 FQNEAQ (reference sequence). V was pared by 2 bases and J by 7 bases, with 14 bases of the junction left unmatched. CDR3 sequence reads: CASSLSLWTSGSVVNEQFF. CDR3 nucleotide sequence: TGTGCCAGCAGCTTAAGTCTTTGGACTAGCGGGAGCGTCGTGAATGAGCAGTTCTTC. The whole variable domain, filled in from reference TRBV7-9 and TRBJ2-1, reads DTGVSQNPRHKITKRGQNVTFRCDPISEHNRLYWYRQTLGQGPEFLTYFQNEAQLEKSRLLSDRFSAERPKGSFSTLEIQRTEQGDSAMYLCASSLSLWTSGSVVNEQFFGPGTRLTVL.

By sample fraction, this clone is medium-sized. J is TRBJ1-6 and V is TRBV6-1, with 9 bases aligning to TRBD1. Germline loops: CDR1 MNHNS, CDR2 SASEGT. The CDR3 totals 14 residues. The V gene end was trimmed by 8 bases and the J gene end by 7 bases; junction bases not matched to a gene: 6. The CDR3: CASGRDRVNSPLHF. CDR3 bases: TGTGCCAGCGGCCGGGACAGGGTCAATTCACCCCTCCACTTT.

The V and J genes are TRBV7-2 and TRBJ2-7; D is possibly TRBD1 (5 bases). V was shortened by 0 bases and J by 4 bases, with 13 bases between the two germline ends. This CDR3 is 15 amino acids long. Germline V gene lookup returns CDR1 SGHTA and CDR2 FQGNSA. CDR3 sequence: CASSLALVTVYEQYF. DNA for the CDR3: TGTGCCAGCAGCTTAGCGCTTGTGACAGTTTACGAGCAGTACTTC.

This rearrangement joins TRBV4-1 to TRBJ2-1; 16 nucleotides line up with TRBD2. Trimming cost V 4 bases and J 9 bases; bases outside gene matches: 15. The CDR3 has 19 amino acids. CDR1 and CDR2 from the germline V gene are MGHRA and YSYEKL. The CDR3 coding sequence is TGCGCCAGCAGCCTCTACGGGACTAGCGGGAGGGCCTCCCCTGGTGAGCAGTTCTTC. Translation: CASSLYGTSGRASPGEQFF.

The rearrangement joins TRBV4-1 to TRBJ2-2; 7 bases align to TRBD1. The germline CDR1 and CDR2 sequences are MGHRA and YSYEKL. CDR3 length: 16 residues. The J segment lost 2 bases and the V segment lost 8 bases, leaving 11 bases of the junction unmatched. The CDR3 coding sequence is TGCGCCAGCGCTTACGCCGGGACAGTTAACACCGGGGAGCTGTTTTTT. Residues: CASAYAGTVNTGELFF.

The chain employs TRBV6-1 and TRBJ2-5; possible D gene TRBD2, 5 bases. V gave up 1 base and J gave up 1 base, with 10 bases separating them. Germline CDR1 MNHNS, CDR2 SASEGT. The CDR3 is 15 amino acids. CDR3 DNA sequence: TGTGCCAGCAGTGAAGGGGAGACCATCCAAGAGACCCAGTACTTC. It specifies CASSEGETIQETQYF.

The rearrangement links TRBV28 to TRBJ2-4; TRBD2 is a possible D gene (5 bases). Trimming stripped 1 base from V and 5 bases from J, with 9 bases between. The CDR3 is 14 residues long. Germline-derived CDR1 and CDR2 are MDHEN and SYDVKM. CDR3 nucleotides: TGTGCCAGCAGTTTATCGGGGTTCGAAAACATTCAGTACTTC. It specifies CASSLSGFENIQYF.

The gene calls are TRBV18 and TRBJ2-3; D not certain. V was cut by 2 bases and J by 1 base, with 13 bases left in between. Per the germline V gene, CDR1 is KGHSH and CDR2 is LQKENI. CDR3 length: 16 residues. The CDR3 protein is CASSPLPFGGTDTQYF. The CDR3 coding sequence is TGTGCCAGCTCACCATTGCCGTTTGGGGGCACAGATACGCAGTATTTT. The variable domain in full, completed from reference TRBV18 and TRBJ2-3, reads NAGVMQNPRHLVRRRGQEARLRCSPMKGHSHVYWYRQLPEEGLKFMVYLQKENIIDESGMPKERFSAEFPKEGPSILRIQQVVRGDSAAYFCASSPLPFGGTDTQYFGPGTRLTVL.

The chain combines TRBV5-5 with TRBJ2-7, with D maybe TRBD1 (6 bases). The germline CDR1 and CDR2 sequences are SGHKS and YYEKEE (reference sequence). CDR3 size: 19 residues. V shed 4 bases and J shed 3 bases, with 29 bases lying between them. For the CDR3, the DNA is TGTGCCAGCAGCCCCGACCCCCCCGGGACACCTCCCAAGGACTACGAGCAGTACTTC. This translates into CASSPDPPGTPPKDYEQYF.

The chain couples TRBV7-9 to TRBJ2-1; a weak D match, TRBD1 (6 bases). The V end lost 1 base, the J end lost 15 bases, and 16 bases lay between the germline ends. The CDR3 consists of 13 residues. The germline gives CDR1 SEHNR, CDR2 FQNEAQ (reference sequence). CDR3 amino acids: CASSLDWGQGWFF. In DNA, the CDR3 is TGTGCCAGCAGCTTAGATTGGGGGCAGGGGTGGTTCTTC.

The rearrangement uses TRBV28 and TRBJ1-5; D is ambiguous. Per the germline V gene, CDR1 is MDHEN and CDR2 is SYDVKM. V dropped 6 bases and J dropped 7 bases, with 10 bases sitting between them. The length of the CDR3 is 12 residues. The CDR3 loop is CASSAIGQPQHF. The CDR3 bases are TGTGCCAGCAGCGCCATAGGGCAGCCCCAGCATTTT. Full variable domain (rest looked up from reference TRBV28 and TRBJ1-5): DVKVTQSSRYLVKRTGEKVFLECVQDMDHENMFWYRQDPGLGLRLIYFSYDVKMKEKGDIPEGYSVSREKKERFSLILESASTNQTSMYLCASSAIGQPQHFGDGTRLSIL.

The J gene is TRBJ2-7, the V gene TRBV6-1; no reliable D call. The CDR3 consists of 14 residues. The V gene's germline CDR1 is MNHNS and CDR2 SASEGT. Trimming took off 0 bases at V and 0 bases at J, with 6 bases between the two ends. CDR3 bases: TGTGCCAGCAGTGAAGCGCTCTTCTCCTACGAGCAGTACTTC. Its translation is CASSEALFSYEQYF.

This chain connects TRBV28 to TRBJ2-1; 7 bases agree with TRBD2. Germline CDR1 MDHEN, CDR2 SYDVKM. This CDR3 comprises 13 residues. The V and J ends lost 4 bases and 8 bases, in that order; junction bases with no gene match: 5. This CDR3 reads CASSSSGQHEQFF. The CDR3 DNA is TGTGCCAGCAGTTCTAGCGGCCAGCATGAGCAGTTCTTC.

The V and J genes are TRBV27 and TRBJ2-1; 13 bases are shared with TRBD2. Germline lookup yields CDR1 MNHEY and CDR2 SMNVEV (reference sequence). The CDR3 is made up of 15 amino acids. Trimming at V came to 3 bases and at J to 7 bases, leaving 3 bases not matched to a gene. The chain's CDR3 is CASSLMGLAGNEQFF. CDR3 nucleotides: TGTGCCAGCAGTTTGATGGGACTAGCGGGAAATGAGCAGTTCTTC.

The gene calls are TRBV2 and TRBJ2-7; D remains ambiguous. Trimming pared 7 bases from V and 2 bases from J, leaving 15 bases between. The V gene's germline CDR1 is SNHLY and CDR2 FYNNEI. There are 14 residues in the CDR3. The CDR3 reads CASTPATLTYEQYF. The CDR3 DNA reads TGTGCCAGCACCCCGGCTACTCTGACCTACGAGCAGTACTTC.

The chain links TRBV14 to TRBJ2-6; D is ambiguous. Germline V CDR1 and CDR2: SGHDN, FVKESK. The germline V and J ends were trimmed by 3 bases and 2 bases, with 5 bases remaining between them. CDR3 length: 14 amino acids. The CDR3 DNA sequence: TGTGCCAGCAGCCATATCGCTGGGGCCAACGTCCTGACTTTC. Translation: CASSHIAGANVLTF. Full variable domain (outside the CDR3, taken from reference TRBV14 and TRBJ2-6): EAGVTQFPSHSVIEKGQTVTLRCDPISGHDNLYWYRRVMGKEIKFLLHFVKESKQDESGMPNNRFLAERTGGTYSTLKVQPAELEDSGVYFCASSHIAGANVLTFGAGSRLTVL.

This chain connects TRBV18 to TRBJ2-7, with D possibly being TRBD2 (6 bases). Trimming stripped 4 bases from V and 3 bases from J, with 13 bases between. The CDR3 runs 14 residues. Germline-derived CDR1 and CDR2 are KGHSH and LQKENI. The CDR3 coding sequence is TGTGCCAGCTCACTAGACACGGGGGTCTACGAGCAGTACTTC. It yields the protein CASSLDTGVYEQYF.

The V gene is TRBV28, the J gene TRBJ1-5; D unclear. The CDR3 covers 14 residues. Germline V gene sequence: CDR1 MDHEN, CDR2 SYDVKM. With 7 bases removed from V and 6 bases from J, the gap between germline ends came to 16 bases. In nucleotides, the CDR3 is TGTGCCAGCACCCCGGGCAGGTCGGCTCAGCCCCAGCATTTT. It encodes CASTPGRSAQPQHF. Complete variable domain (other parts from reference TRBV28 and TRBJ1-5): DVKVTQSSRYLVKRTGEKVFLECVQDMDHENMFWYRQDPGLGLRLIYFSYDVKMKEKGDIPEGYSVSREKKERFSLILESASTNQTSMYLCASTPGRSAQPQHFGDGTRLSIL.